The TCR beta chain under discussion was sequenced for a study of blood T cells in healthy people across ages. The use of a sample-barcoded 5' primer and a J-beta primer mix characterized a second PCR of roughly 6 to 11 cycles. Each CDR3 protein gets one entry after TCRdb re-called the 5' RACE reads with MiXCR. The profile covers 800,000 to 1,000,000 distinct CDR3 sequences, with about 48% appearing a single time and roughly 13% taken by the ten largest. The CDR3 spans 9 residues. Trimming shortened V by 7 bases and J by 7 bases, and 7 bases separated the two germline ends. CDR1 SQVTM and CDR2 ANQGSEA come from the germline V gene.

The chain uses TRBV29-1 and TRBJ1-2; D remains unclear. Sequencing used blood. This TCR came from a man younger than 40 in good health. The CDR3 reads CSDSGGYTF. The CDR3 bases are TGCAGCGACAGTGGTGGCTACACCTTC.